The 8 T cell receptor beta chains listed next were all sequenced from one sample in a study of T cell repertoires in cytomegalovirus infection. Their specific antigens are unknown. TCRdb analysed the reads with MiXCR anew, one entry per CDR3 protein. Seen here are approximately 500,000 distinct CDR3 sequences, 30% to 40% observed once, and the top ten hold 17%. The specimen comprised cultured PBMCs, sampled from culture after CMV antigen stimulation. The receptors originated from a human donor in good health (CMV status not recorded). Some clones in this sample may be carry-over from other donors' samples.

This chain links TRBV19 with TRBJ2-1, with 11 bases identical to TRBD2. J gave up 8 bases and V 0 bases, and 6 bases lay outside the gene matches. Germline V gene lookup returns CDR1 LNHDA and CDR2 SQIVND (reference sequence). The CDR3 is 16 residues long. The CDR3 here is CASSIELAGATDEQFF. The CDR3 nucleotides are TGTGCCAGTAGTATAGAACTAGCGGGAGCAACCGATGAGCAGTTCTTC.

The rearrangement links TRBV4-3 to TRBJ1-2, with 8 bases that match TRBD1. This CDR3 has 18 amino acids. Germline V gene sequence: CDR1 LGHNA, CDR2 YSLEER. Trimming removed 0 bases from V and 1 base from J; junction bases left unmatched: 10. Here the CDR3 reads CASSQDRADRGINYGYTF. The CDR3 DNA reads TGCGCCAGCAGCCAAGATCGGGCAGACAGGGGCATTAACTATGGCTACACCTTC.

This clonotype was picked up a small number of times. The V gene is TRBV7-2, the J gene TRBJ1-6, with 7 bases lining up with TRBD1. The CDR3 contains 15 residues. Germline V gene lookup returns CDR1 SGHTA and CDR2 FQGNSA. The J segment lost 9 bases and the V segment lost 5 bases, leaving 10 bases of the junction unmatched. In nucleotides, the CDR3 is TGTGCCAGCAGCCACAACAGGGGAGATCGTTCACCCCTCCACTTT. Translation gives CASSHNRGDRSPLHF. Together with reference TRBV7-2 and TRBJ1-6, the CDR3 gives the full variable domain: GAGVSQSPSNKVTEKGKDVELRCDPISGHTALYWYRQSLGQGLEFLIYFQGNSAPDKSGLPSDRFSAERTGGSVSTLTIQRTQQEDSAVYLCASSHNRGDRSPLHFGNGTRLTVT.

The table lists this clonotype with a few counts. The CDR3 protein is CASSRDQWTGELFF. The DNA for the CDR3 is TGTGCCAGCAGTCGGGACCAGTGGACCGGGGAGCTGTTTTTT. This chain connects TRBV2 to TRBJ2-2; either TRBD1 or TRBD2 may fit D (5 bases each). The V gene's germline CDR1 is SNHLY and CDR2 FYNNEI. Trimming cost V 5 bases and J 5 bases, with 12 bases left between them. The CDR3 length is 14 residues.

The genes are TRBV6-6 and TRBJ1-5, with TRBD1 matching 11 bases. This CDR3 has 18 amino acids. Germline CDR1 is MNHNY and CDR2 is SVGAGI (reference sequence). The junction had 12 bases not matched to a gene; V was cut back by 2 bases and J by 6 bases. Written as DNA, the CDR3 is TGTGCCAGCAGTTACGACAATCCGGGGACAGGGGGTATTCAGCCCCAGCATTTT. Protein product: CASSYDNPGTGGIQPQHF.

The CDR3 nucleotides read TGTGCCATCAGTGAGGGCAGGTTAAACACTGAAGCTTTCTTT. Protein: CAISEGRLNTEAFF. The chain joins TRBV10-3 to TRBJ1-1, with D hard to call. This CDR3 has 14 residues. Per the germline V gene, CDR1 is ENHRY and CDR2 is SYGVKD. With 2 bases removed from V and 2 bases from J, the gap between germline ends came to 9 bases.

This clonotype was seen more than once but under ten times. The chain employs TRBV18 and TRBJ2-3; D is possibly TRBD1 (6 bases). CDR1 KGHSH and CDR2 LQKENI come from the germline V gene. The CDR3 contains 13 residues. V lost 4 bases and J 6 bases, leaving 11 bases between the germline ends. CDR3 sequence (DNA): TGTGCCAGCTCACTGAACAGGGAGGATACGCAGTATTTT. This sequence encodes CASSLNREDTQYF.

V gene TRBV18 combines with J gene TRBJ2-7; D call uncertain. The germline CDR1 and CDR2 sequences are KGHSH and LQKENI. Between the trimmed V and J ends, which lost 3 bases and 0 bases, there was a span of 15 bases. The CDR3 consists of 16 residues. The CDR3 DNA reads TGTGCCAGCTCACCGGGCAGTACCTTCAGCTCCTACGAGCAGTACTTC. Translated: CASSPGSTFSSYEQYF.